This T cell receptor beta chain is drawn from a study of neurological immune-mediated disorders. Time point here: longitudinal time-point 2. Stored at -80 C, 2 million PBMCs were the source of the unsorted libraries. V was trimmed by 6 bases and J by 2 bases, leaving 6 bases between them. The CDR3 spans 12 residues. Per germline, CDR1 SGHTA and CDR2 FQGNSA. In its sample, this clonotype was seen many times. Its cognate antigen is unknown. The study, taken as a whole, reports: The absence of any CDR3 amino acid sequence shared by expanded clones across subjects suggests that repertoires were private in all groups.

By 5'RACE with 10-nucleotide random UMIs, the cDNA was made. Every sequencing run gave over 200 million TCR-beta sequences, taken from 15-18 subjects. MiXCR, applied by TCRdb to the 5' RACE reads, yields one record per CDR3 protein. Of 50,000 or so distinct CDR3 sequences listed, around 13% are singletons. The chain carries TRBV7-2 and TRBJ2-3; D gene uncertain. The sample consisted of PBMCs. This TCR derives from a male donor with HTLV-1-associated myelopathy (HAM/TSP). CDR3 coding DNA: TGTGCCAGCAGGATCCTCACAGATACGCAGTATTTT. Translation gives CASRILTDTQYF. Together with reference TRBV7-2 and TRBJ2-3, the CDR3 gives the full variable domain: GAGVSQSPSNKVTEKGKDVELRCDPISGHTALYWYRQSLGQGLEFLIYFQGNSAPDKSGLPSDRFSAERTGGSVSTLTIQRTQQEDSAVYLCASRILTDTQYFGPGTRLTVL.